Listed below are T cell receptor beta chains from one sample, sequenced in a study of T cell repertoires in cytomegalovirus infection. TCRdb passed the reads through MiXCR, listing each CDR3 protein once. Among roughly 250,000 distinct CDR3 sequences listed, 20% to 25% were seen once. The material sequenced was CD8+ T cells from PBMCs. Every receptor here comes from a human donor in good health (CMV status not recorded). Some clones in this sample may be carry-over from other donors' samples. CDR3s include the opening cysteine and the closing phenylalanine or tryptophan. The D gene is left open where the match is weak. Only part of the rows carry a size: once, few, many, or a class if the clone is expanded.

cdr3_aa cdr3_nt j_call d_call clone_size v_call
CASSYGLAGPGDTQYF TGTGCCAGCAGCTATGGACTAGCGGGGCCGGGGGATACGCAGTATTTT TRBJ2-3 TRBD2 many TRBV7-8
CASSEIGGGTDTQYF TGTGCCAGCAGTGAAATAGGGGGCGGCACAGATACGCAGTATTTT TRBJ2-3 TRBD1 NA TRBV2
CASSLEGQGREQYF TGTGCCAGCAGTTTAGAGGGACAGGGGCGCGAGCAGTACTTC TRBJ2-7 TRBD1 few TRBV27
CASTSGLAGGVAYEQYF TGTGCCAGCACTTCGGGACTAGCGGGGGGAGTCGCCTACGAGCAGTACTTC TRBJ2-7 TRBD2 few TRBV28
CASSSDTLESSGNTIYF TGTGCCAGCAGCTCGGACACCTTAGAGAGCTCTGGAAACACCATATATTTT TRBJ1-3 NA few TRBV5-4
CASSSRTGLNYGYTF TGTGCCAGCAGCAGCAGGACAGGGCTTAACTATGGCTACACCTTC TRBJ1-2 TRBD1 NA TRBV7-9
CSVVTEIQETQYF TGCAGCGTCGTGACCGAAATCCAGGAGACCCAGTACTTC TRBJ2-5 NA few TRBV29-1
CASSEEGLSYNSPLHF TGTGCCAGCAGTGAAGAAGGGCTCTCCTATAATTCACCCCTCCACTTT TRBJ1-6 NA many TRBV6-1
CASSRRTGRSYNEQFF TGTGCCAGCAGCCGACGGACAGGGAGGTCCTACAATGAGCAGTTCTTC TRBJ2-1 TRBD1 few TRBV14
CSARRSPGNLYEQYF TGCAGTGCCAGAAGGTCCCCAGGTAACCTTTACGAGCAGTACTTC TRBJ2-7 NA NA TRBV20-1
CASSLGGQGARDEQFF TGTGCCAGCAGCTTAGGCGGACAGGGGGCTCGCGATGAGCAGTTCTTC TRBJ2-1 TRBD1 many TRBV7-8
CASSENPDSLEAFF TGTGCCAGCAGTGAAAATCCGGACAGCCTTGAAGCTTTCTTT TRBJ1-1 NA many TRBV2
CASSYLEETQYF TGTGCCAGCAGTTATTTGGAAGAGACCCAGTACTTC TRBJ2-5 NA many TRBV6-6
CASSLALENEQFF TGTGCCAGCAGCCTCGCCCTAGAGAATGAGCAGTTCTTC TRBJ2-1 NA many TRBV7-6
CASSLADRGTENTEAFF TGCGCCAGCAGCTTGGCGGACAGGGGGACGGAGAACACTGAAGCTTTCTTT TRBJ1-1 TRBD1 NA TRBV5-1
CASSTWTGVYNEQFF TGTGCCAGCAGCACTTGGACAGGGGTCTACAATGAGCAGTTCTTC TRBJ2-1 TRBD1 NA TRBV7-9
CASSLVDSNNEQFF TGTGCCAGCAGCTTAGTGGACAGCAACAATGAGCAGTTCTTC TRBJ2-1 NA many TRBV7-9
CSARDRGGTNTQYF TGCAGTGCTAGAGACCGCGGGGGGACGAATACGCAGTATTTT TRBJ2-3 TRBD2 few TRBV20-1
CASSPTGRIREGTEAFF TGTGCCAGCAGCCCAACCGGGAGGATAAGGGAGGGCACTGAAGCTTTCTTT TRBJ1-1 NA many TRBV7-8
CASSQEQNRGYTYSYEQYF TGTGCCAGCAGCCAAGAACAAAACAGGGGCTACACTTACTCCTACGAGCAGTACTTC TRBJ2-7 TRBD1 once TRBV4-2
CASSPRTTGNTIYF TGTGCCAGCAGCCCAAGGACAACTGGAAACACCATATATTTT TRBJ1-3 NA NA TRBV3-1
CASSLGASLQETQYF TGTGCCAGCAGCTTAGGGGCTAGCCTTCAAGAGACCCAGTACTTC TRBJ2-5 NA NA TRBV11-2
CASSLGSGGIDTQYF TGTGCCAGCAGTTTAGGTAGCGGGGGGATAGATACGCAGTATTTT TRBJ2-3 TRBD2 NA TRBV28
CSGQGASGEQFF TGCAGCGGCCAAGGGGCTAGCGGGGAGCAGTTCTTC TRBJ2-1 TRBD2 many TRBV29-1
CASSQAGRKDTEAFF TGCGCCAGCAGCCAGGCCGGGAGGAAGGACACTGAAGCTTTCTTT TRBJ1-1 NA few TRBV4-1
CASSSRATNTEAFF TGTGCCAGCAGTTCCCGCGCTACGAACACTGAAGCTTTCTTT TRBJ1-1 NA many TRBV28
CASSPGAGGPQHF TGTGCCAGCAGCCCGGGGGCGGGCGGGCCCCAGCATTTT TRBJ1-5 NA many TRBV28
CASSLDLGANTEAFF TGTGCCAGCAGCTTAGATTTAGGGGCGAACACTGAAGCTTTCTTT TRBJ1-1 NA many TRBV7-6
CAISESNRGPEVIYNEQFF TGTGCCATCAGTGAGTCGAACAGGGGGCCCGAGGTTATTTACAATGAGCAGTTCTTC TRBJ2-1 TRBD1 few TRBV10-3
CASSTGAVQPQHF TGTGCCAGTAGTACGGGGGCGGTTCAGCCCCAGCATTTT TRBJ1-5 NA few TRBV19
CASSSLYEQYF TGTGCCAGCAGCTCTCTCTACGAGCAGTACTTC TRBJ2-7 NA many TRBV7-9
CASSTRQEGLETQYF TGTGCCAGCAGCACCCGACAGGAGGGATTGGAGACCCAGTACTTC TRBJ2-5 NA many TRBV7-8
CASRDRDRAYEQYF TGTGCCAGCAGGGACCGGGACAGGGCCTACGAGCAGTACTTC TRBJ2-7 TRBD1 medium-sized TRBV12-3/TRBV12-4
CASSTTSGRTQETQYF TGTGCCAGCAGCACAACTAGCGGGAGGACCCAAGAGACCCAGTACTTC TRBJ2-5 TRBD2 NA TRBV7-9
CASSQGTPLPYEQYF TGTGCCAGCAGCCAAGGGACACCCTTACCCTACGAGCAGTACTTC TRBJ2-7 NA NA TRBV14
CASSLTNWFSEQYF TGTGCCAGCAGTTTAACCAATTGGTTCTCCGAGCAGTACTTC TRBJ2-7 NA many TRBV28
CARNRDRLMNTEAFF TGTGCCAGAAACCGGGACAGACTCATGAACACTGAAGCTTTCTTT TRBJ1-1 TRBD1 few TRBV2
CASSKQKALNTGELFF TGTGCCAGCAGTAAACAGAAAGCCCTGAACACCGGGGAGCTGTTTTTT TRBJ2-2 NA few TRBV28
CATSRGQRRGVNEQFF TGTGCCACCAGCAGAGGACAGAGGCGGGGAGTCAATGAGCAGTTCTTC TRBJ2-1 NA few TRBV15
CSARRAGGVIQETQYF TGCAGTGCTAGGAGAGCGGGGGGAGTAATCCAAGAGACCCAGTACTTC TRBJ2-5 TRBD2 few TRBV20-1
CAWSELGSTDTQYF TGTGCCTGGAGCGAACTGGGGAGCACAGATACGCAGTATTTT TRBJ2-3 NA NA TRBV30
CASTSMRAGGEETQYF TGTGCCAGCACCTCCATGAGGGCAGGGGGCGAAGAGACCCAGTACTTC TRBJ2-5 TRBD1 many TRBV12-3/TRBV12-4
CSARDFRVNEQYF TGCAGTGCTAGAGATTTCAGGGTCAACGAGCAGTACTTC TRBJ2-7 NA few TRBV20-1
CATSREHPENSYEQYF TGTGCCACCAGCAGAGAACATCCAGAAAACTCCTACGAGCAGTACTTC TRBJ2-7 NA few TRBV15
CASTSGSGGGTDTQYF TGTGCCAGCACAAGTGGTAGCGGGGGTGGCACAGATACGCAGTATTTT TRBJ2-3 TRBD2 few TRBV25-1